Listed here are 7 T cell receptor beta chains from one sample, sequenced in a study of blood T cell repertoires in COVID-19. Measured with immunoSEQ multiplex PCR; TCRdb has only the in-frame clones, and not every one. The sample includes approximately 300,000 clones, 80% to 90% of them seen just once. The sequenced sample was PBMCs or T cells enriched from blood (not recorded which). The receptors come from a man aged 25 to 40 who had recovered from COVID-19.

This chain links TRBV20-1 with TRBJ2-4, with D hard to call. The V and J ends lost 3 bases and 0 bases respectively, with 9 bases between them. Germline V gene data show CDR1 as DFQATT and CDR2 as SNEGSKA (reference sequence). This CDR3 region has 14 residues. In DNA form, the CDR3 reads TGCAGTGCTAGTATAGCCCTAGCCAAAAACATTCAGTACTTC. This translates into CSASIALAKNIQYF.

This clone was counted a few times. The gene calls are TRBV10-1 and TRBJ1-5, with a tentative D call TRBD1 (6 bases). Deletions cut 7 bases from V and 0 bases from J, with 13 bases between. The CDR3 is 15 residues long. Germline CDR1 and CDR2: WNHNN and SYGVQD (reference sequence). The CDR3 loop is CASTRDKDSNQPQHF. The CDR3 DNA follows: TGCGCCAGCACCCGGGACAAGGATAGCAATCAGCCCCAGCATTTT.

In nucleotides, the CDR3 is TGTGCCAGCAGTTTAGGACTAGCGGGGTCTCAAGAGACCCAGTACTTC. Its protein product is CASSLGLAGSQETQYF. The chain carries TRBV6-2 or TRBV6-3 and TRBJ2-5; 12 bases map to TRBD2. The ends lost 4 bases at V and 2 bases at J; junction bases unmatched: 5. CDR1 and CDR2 from the germline V gene are MNHEY and SVGEGT. CDR3 size: 16 residues.

The chain uses TRBV12-3 or TRBV12-4 and TRBJ2-3, with D perhaps TRBD1 (5 bases). V dropped 3 bases and J dropped 14 bases, with 18 bases sitting between them. The CDR3 runs to 13 residues. CDR3 region: CASSFLTAQTMYF. In DNA form, the CDR3 reads TGTGCCAGCAGTTTCCTGACAGCCCAAACTATGTATTTT.

J is TRBJ2-2 and V is TRBV6-5; D might be TRBD1 (5 bases). The CDR3 runs 15 residues. In germline, CDR1 is MNHEY, CDR2 SVGAGI. Trimming took off 7 bases at V and 4 bases at J, with 16 bases between the two ends. The CDR3 region is CASTGPGPGTGELFF. DNA of the CDR3: TGTGCCAGCACCGGGCCAGGGCCTGGCACCGGGGAGCTGTTTTTT.

The table lists this clone with a count of one. V usage is TRBV12-3 or TRBV12-4 and J usage is TRBJ2-7; D possibly corresponds to TRBD1 (5 bases). This CDR3 region has 12 residues. Trimming took 6 bases from V and 4 from J, leaving 10 bases between them. In DNA, the CDR3 is TGTGCCAGCAGCCCAGGGAAATACGAGCAGTACTTC. Its protein is CASSPGKYEQYF.

Concerning this clone: Other nucleotide sequences in the sample specify the same CDR3. The rearrangement uses TRBV7-9 and TRBJ2-3; D is undetermined. Germline-derived CDR1 and CDR2 are SEHNR and FQNEAQ (reference sequence). There are 13 residues in the CDR3. The ends were cut back, 3 bases at V and 3 bases at J, with 7 bases in the middle. The CDR3 region is CASSLSVTDTQYF. CDR3 bases: TGTGCCAGCAGCTTGAGTGTTACAGATACGCAGTATTTT.